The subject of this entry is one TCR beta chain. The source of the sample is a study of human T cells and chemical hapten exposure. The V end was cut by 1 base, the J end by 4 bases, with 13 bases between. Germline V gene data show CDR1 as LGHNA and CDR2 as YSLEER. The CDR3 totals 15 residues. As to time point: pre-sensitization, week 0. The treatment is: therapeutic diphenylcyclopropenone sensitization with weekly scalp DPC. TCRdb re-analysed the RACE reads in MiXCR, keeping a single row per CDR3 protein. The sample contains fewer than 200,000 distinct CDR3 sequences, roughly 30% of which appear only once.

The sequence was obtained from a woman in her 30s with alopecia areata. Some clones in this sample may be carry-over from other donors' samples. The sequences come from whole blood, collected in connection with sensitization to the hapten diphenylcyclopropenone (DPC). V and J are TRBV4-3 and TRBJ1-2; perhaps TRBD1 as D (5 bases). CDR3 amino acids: CASSQAREGAYGYTF. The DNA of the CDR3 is TGCGCCAGCAGCCAAGCGAGGGAAGGGGCCTATGGCTACACCTTC.